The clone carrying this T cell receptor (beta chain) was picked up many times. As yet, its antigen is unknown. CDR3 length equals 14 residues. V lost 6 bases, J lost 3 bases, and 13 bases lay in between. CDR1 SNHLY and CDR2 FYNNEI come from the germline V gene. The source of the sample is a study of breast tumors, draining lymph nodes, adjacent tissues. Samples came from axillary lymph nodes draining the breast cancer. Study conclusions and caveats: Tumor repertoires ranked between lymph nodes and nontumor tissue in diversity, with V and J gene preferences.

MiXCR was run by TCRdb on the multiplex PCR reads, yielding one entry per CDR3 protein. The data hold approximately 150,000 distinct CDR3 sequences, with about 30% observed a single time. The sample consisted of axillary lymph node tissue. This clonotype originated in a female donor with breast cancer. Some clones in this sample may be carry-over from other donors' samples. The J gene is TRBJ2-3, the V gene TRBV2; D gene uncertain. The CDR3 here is CASRDPLGTDTQYF. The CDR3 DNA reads TGTGCCAGCAGGGATCCCTTGGGGACAGATACGCAGTATTTT.